Listed below are T cell receptor beta chains from one sample, sequenced in a study of control samples from healthy donors and cancer patients. Method: immunoSEQ multiplex PCR; TCRdb's copy keeps in-frame clones and lacks some. The repertoire consists of around 140,000 clones, with roughly 93% occurring once and the leading ten covering 5% to 7%. Sequencing input: blood. These receptors came from a man aged 18 to 29 in good health. The CDR3 runs from the conserved cysteine through the conserved F or W. A D gene is named only where the DNA matches it firmly. Only some rows state a clone size, as once, few, many or a class for expanded clones.

d_gene: NA
v_gene: TRBV12-3/TRBV12-4
j_gene: TRBJ1-2
abundance: NA
CDR3nt: TGTGCCAGCAGTTTGCCTTGGAGCTATGGCTACACCTTC
CDR3aa: CASSLPWSYGYTF

d_gene: NA
v_gene: TRBV4-1
j_gene: TRBJ2-3
abundance: NA
CDR3nt: TGCGCCAGCAGCCAGGGGGCGAGCACAGATACGCAGTATTTT
CDR3aa: CASSQGASTDTQYF

d_gene: NA
v_gene: TRBV7-3
j_gene: TRBJ2-1
abundance: NA
CDR3nt: TGTGCCAGCAGCTTAACGTTTGGCGTATCCTACAATGAGCAGTTCTTC
CDR3aa: CASSLTFGVSYNEQFF

d_gene: NA
v_gene: TRBV7-6
j_gene: TRBJ2-2
abundance: once
CDR3nt: TGTGCCAGCAGCTTAGCCGGACGGGTGCACGGGGAGCTGTTTTTT
CDR3aa: CASSLAGRVHGELFF

d_gene: NA
v_gene: TRBV6-6
j_gene: TRBJ2-5
abundance: NA
CDR3nt: TGTGCCAGCAGCCTTCAGGGGGGCCAAGAGACCCAGTACTTC
CDR3aa: CASSLQGGQETQYF

d_gene: NA
v_gene: TRBV7-9
j_gene: TRBJ2-3
abundance: NA
CDR3nt: TGTGCCAGCACCGGACCACCCTTAGGGGATACGCAGTATTTT
CDR3aa: CASTGPPLGDTQYF

d_gene: TRBD2
v_gene: TRBV10-1
j_gene: TRBJ2-1
abundance: NA
CDR3nt: TGCGCCAGCAGTGTCAGCGCGGGGGGGCCATACGAGCAGTTCTTC
CDR3aa: CASSVSAGGPYEQFF

d_gene: NA
v_gene: TRBV27
j_gene: TRBJ2-7
abundance: NA
CDR3nt: TGTGCCAGCAGTTTTATAAGGGGCTACGAGCAGTACTTC
CDR3aa: CASSFIRGYEQYF

d_gene: NA
v_gene: TRBV6-5
j_gene: TRBJ1-1
abundance: NA
CDR3nt: TGTGCCAGCGTTGACGGTGGGGTCACTGAAGCTTTCTTT
CDR3aa: CASVDGGVTEAFF

d_gene: TRBD1
v_gene: TRBV6-2/TRBV6-3
j_gene: TRBJ1-1
abundance: NA
CDR3nt: TGTGCCAGCAGTTACGGGGGACAGGGGTTCAACACTGAAGCTTTCTTT
CDR3aa: CASSYGGQGFNTEAFF

d_gene: NA
v_gene: TRBV6-5
j_gene: TRBJ1-1
abundance: NA
CDR3nt: TGTGCCAGCATCAAGTCCCAGGGAAGCACTGAAGCTTTCTTT
CDR3aa: CASIKSQGSTEAFF

d_gene: NA
v_gene: TRBV30
j_gene: TRBJ1-4
abundance: NA
CDR3nt: TGTGCCTGGAGTCACCGACGTAATGAAAAACTGTTTTTT
CDR3aa: CAWSHRRNEKLFF

d_gene: NA
v_gene: TRBV19
j_gene: TRBJ1-1
abundance: NA
CDR3nt: TGTGCCAGTAGTATAGGCAGGGACCCAACTGAAGCTTTCTTT
CDR3aa: CASSIGRDPTEAFF

d_gene: NA
v_gene: TRBV5-6
j_gene: TRBJ1-3
abundance: NA
CDR3nt: TGTGCCAGCAGCTTGAGGGCAGACTACTCTGGAAACACCATATATTTT
CDR3aa: CASSLRADYSGNTIYF

d_gene: NA
v_gene: TRBV19
j_gene: TRBJ1-1
abundance: NA
CDR3nt: TGTGCCAGTAGTACACAGGCCCCGAACACTGAAGCTTTCTTT
CDR3aa: CASSTQAPNTEAFF

d_gene: NA
v_gene: TRBV27
j_gene: TRBJ2-7
abundance: NA
CDR3nt: TGTGCCAGCAGTCAAGGGGTGGACGAGCAGTACTTC
CDR3aa: CASSQGVDEQYF

d_gene: NA
v_gene: TRBV9
j_gene: TRBJ1-6
abundance: NA
CDR3nt: TGTGCCAGCAGCGTAGCGAGGGATCGATCACCCCTCCACTTT
CDR3aa: CASSVARDRSPLHF

d_gene: NA
v_gene: TRBV7-9
j_gene: TRBJ1-6
abundance: NA
CDR3nt: TGTGCCAGCACCCCCCGGCAGGGAGGAAGCTCCTATAATTCACCCCTCCACTTT
CDR3aa: CASTPRQGGSSYNSPLHF

d_gene: NA
v_gene: TRBV6-5
j_gene: TRBJ2-1
abundance: NA
CDR3nt: TGTGCCAGCAGTTACTCGGACAGTCCCGGATGGCAGTTCTTC
CDR3aa: CASSYSDSPGWQFF

d_gene: TRBD2
v_gene: TRBV7-9
j_gene: TRBJ2-1
abundance: NA
CDR3nt: TGTGCCAGCAGCCCGTGGACTAGCGGGAGCAGGAATGAGCAGTTCTTC
CDR3aa: CASSPWTSGSRNEQFF

d_gene: NA
v_gene: TRBV9
j_gene: TRBJ1-1
abundance: NA
CDR3nt: TGTGCCAGCAGCTCCCGGGGGGGGGTAGAGGGCACTGAAGCTTTCTTT
CDR3aa: CASSSRGGVEGTEAFF

d_gene: NA
v_gene: TRBV5-5
j_gene: TRBJ1-1
abundance: NA
CDR3nt: TGTGCCAGCAGCTTGGTAGAGGGGTACACTGAAGCTTTCTTT
CDR3aa: CASSLVEGYTEAFF

d_gene: NA
v_gene: TRBV5-8
j_gene: TRBJ1-1
abundance: NA
CDR3nt: TGTGCCAGCAGCCTAGATGGGACCGGGAACACTGAAGCTTTCTTT
CDR3aa: CASSLDGTGNTEAFF

d_gene: NA
v_gene: TRBV5-8
j_gene: TRBJ1-1
abundance: once
CDR3nt: TGTGCCAGCAGCTTGAAACGGTCGAACACTGAAGCTTTCTTT
CDR3aa: CASSLKRSNTEAFF

d_gene: TRBD1
v_gene: TRBV6-5
j_gene: TRBJ1-6
abundance: NA
CDR3nt: TGTGCCAGCCACCCAGGGGGGAATTCACCCCTCCACTTT
CDR3aa: CASHPGGNSPLHF

d_gene: TRBD1
v_gene: TRBV28
j_gene: TRBJ2-7
abundance: NA
CDR3nt: TGTGCCAGCAGTTCCCCCGACAGGGTGGGCGACGAGCAGTACTTC
CDR3aa: CASSSPDRVGDEQYF

d_gene: TRBD2
v_gene: TRBV5-1
j_gene: TRBJ2-2
abundance: NA
CDR3nt: TGCGCCAGCAGCAACGGACTAGCGGGTAACACCGGGGAGCTGTTTTTT
CDR3aa: CASSNGLAGNTGELFF

d_gene: NA
v_gene: TRBV5-1
j_gene: TRBJ2-3
abundance: NA
CDR3nt: TGCGCCAGCAGCTTCCGGGACATCACAGATACGCAGTATTTT
CDR3aa: CASSFRDITDTQYF

d_gene: NA
v_gene: TRBV7-9
j_gene: TRBJ1-6
abundance: NA
CDR3nt: TGTGCCAGCAGCTTATACTTGGTCGGGTCCTTGGGGTCACCCCTCCACTTT
CDR3aa: CASSLYLVGSLGSPLHF

d_gene: NA
v_gene: TRBV19
j_gene: TRBJ1-5
abundance: once
CDR3nt: TGTGCCAGTAGTATTGTATATAGTAAGCAGCCCCAGCATTTT
CDR3aa: CASSIVYSKQPQHF

d_gene: NA
v_gene: TRBV6-5
j_gene: TRBJ1-3
abundance: NA
CDR3nt: TGTGCCAGCAGTTACGACAGGCCAGAAGCGGGAAACACCATATATTTT
CDR3aa: CASSYDRPEAGNTIYF

d_gene: TRBD2
v_gene: TRBV7-2
j_gene: TRBJ2-1
abundance: NA
CDR3nt: TGTGCCAGCAGCCGGGGGACTAGCGGGAGACGGATTGGCAATGAGCAGTTCTTC
CDR3aa: CASSRGTSGRRIGNEQFF

d_gene: TRBD2
v_gene: TRBV29-1
j_gene: TRBJ2-3
abundance: NA
CDR3nt: TGCAGCGTTGAAACCGGGACGGGGGGAGATACGCAGTATTTT
CDR3aa: CSVETGTGGDTQYF

d_gene: NA
v_gene: TRBV7-9
j_gene: TRBJ2-1
abundance: once
CDR3nt: TGTGCCAGCAGCTTAGTAAGGCCAGAAAAGAGGTACAATGAGCAGTTCTTC
CDR3aa: CASSLVRPEKRYNEQFF

d_gene: NA
v_gene: TRBV30
j_gene: TRBJ1-1
abundance: NA
CDR3nt: TGTGCCTGGATCGGGATTCCGAACACTGAAGCTTTCTTT
CDR3aa: CAWIGIPNTEAFF

d_gene: NA
v_gene: TRBV5-8
j_gene: TRBJ1-5
abundance: NA
CDR3nt: TGTGCCAGCAGCCGGACAGCCCAGGGCAATCAGCCCCAGCATTTT
CDR3aa: CASSRTAQGNQPQHF

d_gene: NA
v_gene: TRBV30
j_gene: TRBJ2-7
abundance: NA
CDR3nt: TGTGCCTGGAGTGTGGGGCAGACCTACGAGCAGTACTTC
CDR3aa: CAWSVGQTYEQYF

d_gene: TRBD1
v_gene: TRBV4-3
j_gene: TRBJ1-1
abundance: NA
CDR3nt: TGCGCCAGCAGCCAAGGACAGGGAGCGAACACTGAAGCTTTCTTT
CDR3aa: CASSQGQGANTEAFF

d_gene: NA
v_gene: TRBV6-5
j_gene: TRBJ1-2
abundance: NA
CDR3nt: TGTGCCAGCAGTTACTCGTCCAGTCTTCATGGCTACACCTTC
CDR3aa: CASSYSSSLHGYTF

d_gene: NA
v_gene: TRBV6-5
j_gene: TRBJ1-5
abundance: NA
CDR3nt: TGTGCCAGCAGTACCGGGACGGATAGCAATCAGCCCCAGCATTTT
CDR3aa: CASSTGTDSNQPQHF

d_gene: NA
v_gene: TRBV5-4
j_gene: TRBJ1-1
abundance: NA
CDR3nt: TGTGCCAGCAGCGTAAACACTGAAGCTTTCTTT
CDR3aa: CASSVNTEAFF

d_gene: NA
v_gene: TRBV3-1/TRBV3-2
j_gene: TRBJ2-5
abundance: NA
CDR3nt: TGTGCCAGCAGCCAAGACCGCATGTGGAATCCGTACCAAGAGACCCAGTACTTC
CDR3aa: CASSQDRMWNPYQETQYF

d_gene: NA
v_gene: TRBV4-2
j_gene: TRBJ2-1
abundance: NA
CDR3nt: TGTGCCAGCAGCCAGGATGGTTACAATGAGCAGTTCTTC
CDR3aa: CASSQDGYNEQFF

d_gene: NA
v_gene: TRBV6-2/TRBV6-3
j_gene: TRBJ1-2
abundance: NA
CDR3nt: TGTGCCAGCAGTCCACGGACAGTAGCTAACTATGGCTACACCTTC
CDR3aa: CASSPRTVANYGYTF

d_gene: NA
v_gene: TRBV30
j_gene: TRBJ1-6
abundance: NA
CDR3nt: TGTGCCTGGAGTGTAGGGCAGGGAAATTCACCCCTCCACTTT
CDR3aa: CAWSVGQGNSPLHF

d_gene: TRBD2
v_gene: TRBV27
j_gene: TRBJ2-5
abundance: NA
CDR3nt: TGTGCCACCGCTGATTTACTAGCGGGAGGGCAAGAGACCCAGTACTTC
CDR3aa: CATADLLAGGQETQYF

d_gene: NA
v_gene: TRBV5-6
j_gene: TRBJ2-3
abundance: once
CDR3nt: TGTGCCAGCAGCTTCACTTCGGGCACAGATACGCAGTATTTT
CDR3aa: CASSFTSGTDTQYF

d_gene: NA
v_gene: TRBV10-3
j_gene: TRBJ1-1
abundance: NA
CDR3nt: TGTGCCATCAACCCCGGACGTGAGAACACTGAAGCTTTCTTT
CDR3aa: CAINPGRENTEAFF

d_gene: NA
v_gene: TRBV4-3
j_gene: TRBJ2-7
abundance: NA
CDR3nt: TGCGCCAGCAGCCAAGAATGGATACTATCCGGGCGATTACACTTC
CDR3aa: CASSQEWILSGRLHF

d_gene: NA
v_gene: TRBV29-1
j_gene: TRBJ1-1
abundance: NA
CDR3nt: TGCAGCGTGCCCGGTTCAGGGAACACTGAAGCTTTCTTT
CDR3aa: CSVPGSGNTEAFF

d_gene: TRBD1
v_gene: TRBV2
j_gene: TRBJ1-3
abundance: NA
CDR3nt: TGTGCCAGCGGGGGACAGGGGGTGCCTGGAAACACCATATATTTT
CDR3aa: CASGGQGVPGNTIYF

d_gene: NA
v_gene: TRBV3-1/TRBV3-2
j_gene: TRBJ1-2
abundance: once
CDR3nt: TGTGCCAGCAGCCGGGGCAGGGGCTACACCTTC
CDR3aa: CASSRGRGYTF

d_gene: NA
v_gene: TRBV5-1
j_gene: TRBJ1-1
abundance: NA
CDR3nt: TGCGCCAGCAGCTTGGTTCTCTCTGGGGGTAATGAAGCTTTCTTT
CDR3aa: CASSLVLSGGNEAFF

d_gene: TRBD1
v_gene: TRBV6-6
j_gene: TRBJ2-1
abundance: NA
CDR3nt: TGTGCCAGCAGTCTAGGACAGGTCGGGGCCTCCTACAATGAGCAGTTCTTC
CDR3aa: CASSLGQVGASYNEQFF

d_gene: NA
v_gene: TRBV9
j_gene: TRBJ2-7
abundance: NA
CDR3nt: TGTGCCAGCAGCGTAGCATCGGCGACCGAGCAGTACTTC
CDR3aa: CASSVASATEQYF

d_gene: TRBD1
v_gene: TRBV30
j_gene: TRBJ2-1
abundance: NA
CDR3nt: TGTGCCTGGAGGCGACAGGGTTTGGATGAGCAGTTCTTC
CDR3aa: CAWRRQGLDEQFF

d_gene: NA
v_gene: TRBV7-2
j_gene: TRBJ2-5
abundance: NA
CDR3nt: TGTGCCAGCAGCTTAGTGCCCCCTGCCGGACGCCACGGGGAGACCCAGTACTTC
CDR3aa: CASSLVPPAGRHGETQYF

d_gene: NA
v_gene: TRBV20-1
j_gene: TRBJ1-2
abundance: NA
CDR3nt: TGCAGTGCTACTGGGAACTATGGCTACACCTTC
CDR3aa: CSATGNYGYTF

d_gene: TRBD1
v_gene: TRBV28
j_gene: TRBJ2-3
abundance: NA
CDR3nt: TGTGCCAGCAGTTTAGGTGGACAGGGGAGTGAGACGCAGTATTTT
CDR3aa: CASSLGGQGSETQYF

d_gene: NA
v_gene: TRBV21-1
j_gene: TRBJ2-1
abundance: NA
CDR3nt: TGTGCCAGCAGCAAAGGAATCCGGACAGGGGGCACTAGCCTTTCCTACAATGAGCAGTTCTTC
CDR3aa: CASSKGIRTGGTSLSYNEQFF